The clone carrying this TCR beta chain was seen a handful of times. Antigen specificity is unknown. Germline-derived CDR1 and CDR2 are SGHTA and FQGNSA. V was shortened by 5 bases and J by 4 bases, with 9 bases between the two germline ends. The length of the CDR3 is 13 residues. The record originates from a study of CD8 T cells in ankylosing spondylitis. General study points: Seemingly distinctive of ankylosing spondylitis blood was a TCR beta motif formed by eight highly homologous variants. From matched ankylosing spondylitis synovial fluid, disease-linked clones were reportedly recovered at significantly enriched levels. In the blood and synovial fluid of reactive arthritis, some motif variants had been previously reported.

Quantitative 5'-RACE was performed with molecular barcodes, and it yielded the TCR beta libraries. TCRdb analysed the 5' RACE reads with MiXCR anew, one entry per CDR3 protein. The sample has over 400,000 distinct CDR3 sequences; around 26% are singletons. Sample: blood, either unsorted or a sorted T cell fraction (not recorded which). The V gene is TRBV7-2, the J gene TRBJ2-1; D possibly corresponds to TRBD2 (6 bases). The receptor's source is a male donor with ankylosing spondylitis. Here the CDR3 reads CASSIGGYNEQFF. The CDR3 DNA reads as TGTGCCAGCAGCATAGGAGGGTACAATGAGCAGTTCTTC.